This T cell receptor beta chain is from a study of sequential checkpoint blockade in melanoma. Study at large: Patients were randomized 1:1 to nivolumab-then-ipilimumab or ipilimumab-then-nivolumab first-line.

J gave up 3 bases and V 0 bases, and 6 bases lay outside the gene matches. Germline V lookup: CDR1 SGDLS, CDR2 YYNGEE. The CDR3 is 15 residues long. Treatment reported: randomized to nivolumab then ipilimumab (arm A) or the reverse (arm B). Data came from immunoSEQ multiplex PCR; TCRdb stores just in-frame clones and leaves some out. Seen here are some 10,000 clones, about 80% observed once, and the top ten hold under 65%. The TCR originated in a human donor with melanoma. The chain uses TRBV9 and TRBJ2-7; the match to TRBD1 covers 7 bases. The sequences come from CD8+ T cells sorted from blood (inferred from file names), collected from a patient given nivolumab and ipilimumab in sequence. The CDR3 nucleotides are TGTGCCAGCAGCGTAGGCCCGGGACAGCTCTACGAGCAGTACTTC. This sequence encodes CASSVGPGQLYEQYF. The whole variable domain, filled in from reference TRBV9 and TRBJ2-7, reads DSGVTQTPKHLITATGQRVTLRCSPRSGDLSVYWYQQSLDQGLQFLIQYYNGEERAKGNILERFSAQQFPDLHSELNLSSLELGDSALYFCASSVGPGQLYEQYFGPGTRLTVT.